This TCR beta chain was identified in a study of blood T cell repertoires in COVID-19. About the study: Whether acute or convalescent, the COVID-19 samples came from the United States, Italy and Spain. Sample material is recorded as cDNA or gDNA derived from T cells, B-cell-depleted T cells, or PBMCs.

Germline V gene data show CDR1 as MGHDK and CDR2 as SYGVNS. The V gene end was trimmed by 6 bases and the J gene end by 4 bases; junction bases not matched to a gene: 2. This CDR3 is 13 amino acids long. Authors' data handling: Researchers report that nucleated cell counts were estimated from reference gene primer amplification. Generated by immunoSEQ multiplex PCR, the TCRdb table keeps only in-frame clones and is missing some. V and J calls and clone size are given by that table; D and trimming were obtained from the DNA. The data hold 15,000 to 20,000 clones, with over 90% observed a single time. The material sequenced was peripheral blood. This clonotype was sampled from a woman between 50 and 59 years old with active COVID-19. V gene TRBV25-1 combines with J gene TRBJ1-1; 10 bases line up with TRBD1. CDR3 sequence reads: CASSGQGVTEAFF. CDR3 nucleotides: TGTGCCAGCAGCGGACAGGGGGTCACTGAAGCTTTCTTT.